This T cell receptor (beta chain) was recovered during a study of shared clonotypes between healthy human individuals. Study-level background: Researchers drew samples from a couple of women and a few men aged 18 to 49.

Study observations and caveats: Incompleteness in sorted-subset sequencing, despite large depth, was shown by rarefaction. Estimated richness values were generally larger in naive subsets than in memory subsets.

Splitting of each subset's genomic DNA was done evenly across several immunoSEQ plates. TCRdb's table, derived via immunoSEQ multiplex PCR, lists solely in-frame clones and lacks some. The sample lists 850,000 to 1,100,000 clones; approximately 80% were seen once. To note about this clone: Antigen: not known. Other DNA sequences within the sample encode an identical CDR3.

V lost 1 base and J lost 0, with 3 bases in between. This CDR3 is 13 amino acids long. The V gene's germline CDR1 is LNHNV and CDR2 YYDKDF (reference sequence). The chain employs TRBV15 and TRBJ1-2; D is ambiguous. The sequence was collected from a man in his late teens or twenties in good health. Some clones in this sample may be carry-over from other donors' samples. The sequenced sample consisted of memory CD4+ T cells from PBMCs. Subset noted: CD45RA-negative fraction. CDR3 nucleotides: TGTGCCACCAGCAGAGGGACTAACTATGGCTACACCTTC. This gives the protein CATSRGTNYGYTF.